This TCR beta chain was recorded in a study of Graves' ophthalmopathy and Graves' hyperthyroidism. TCR beta CDR3 amplification used RNA transcripts. RT-PCR was first run with HTBI primers, then multiplex PCR in a second round. Using its own MiXCR run on the multiplex PCR reads, TCRdb lists one record per CDR3 protein. The sample shows over a million distinct CDR3 sequences, less than 45% of them seen only once. In its sample, this clonotype was seen many times. What it binds is not known. Findings and limits, study-wide: Among thyroid clonotypes expanded above 0.001 frequency, most also appeared in blood.

Clinicians made diagnoses from clinical symptoms, serum thyroxine, TRAb, thyroid ultrasound and orbital computed tomography. Trimming stripped 6 bases from V and 16 bases from J, with 13 bases between. The CDR3 sequence is 10 residues long. The chain couples TRBV12-3 or TRBV12-4 to TRBJ1-3; D unresolved. Sequenced input: peripheral blood or thyroid tissue (not recorded which). This TCR came from an adult man with Graves' hyperthyroidism. This CDR3 is CASRMGMLYF. In DNA form, the CDR3 reads TGTGCCAGCAGGATGGGAATGCTGTATTTT.